Sequencing of this T cell receptor (beta chain) was carried out in a study of shared clonotypes between healthy human individuals. Findings and limits, study-wide: Several donors held about 5.1% of naive CD4 clonotypes in common.

Caucasian adults residing in Nashville, Tennessee made up all the donors. 200 to 250 ng DNA, 25,000 to 30,000 T cell genomes, went into each sorted-subset replicate PCR. Generated by immunoSEQ multiplex PCR, the TCRdb table keeps only in-frame clones and is missing some. The sample yields roughly 2 million clones, almost 96% seen once. V lost 3 bases, J lost 4 bases, and 5 bases stayed unmatched. Germline CDR1 and CDR2: SGHRS and YFSETQ. CDR3 size: 14 residues. About this clone itself: What it recognizes is unknown.

The clonotype was recovered from a man aged 18 to 35 in good health. Sequenced: naive CD4+ T cells sorted from blood. The subset here: CD45RA+ positively selected. The chain carries TRBV5-1 and TRBJ1-1, with 8 bases that match TRBD1. CDR3 protein: CASSSDTGGTEAFF. CDR3 DNA sequence: TGCGCCAGCAGCTCTGATACAGGGGGCACTGAAGCTTTCTTT.